This T cell receptor beta chain was retrieved from a study of blood T cell repertoires in COVID-19. In the authors' methods: Reference gene primer amplification yielded estimated nucleated cell counts. Libraries were prepared by immunoSEQ multiplex PCR; TCRdb keeps only in-frame clonotypes and omits some of them. The D gene and trimming were derived from the DNA, and the V and J assignments and clone size from that table. The sample lists roughly 210,000 clones, about 87% occurring once. The germline gives CDR1 SGHTA, CDR2 FQGNSA. CDR3 size: 19 residues. Trimming stripped 5 bases from V and 2 bases from J, with 28 bases between.

Sequencing was performed on peripheral blood. The rearrangement uses TRBV7-2 and TRBJ2-7, with D possibly matching TRBD2 (7 bases). The origin of this receptor is a man between 65 and 85 years old with acute or convalescent COVID-19. CDR3 in DNA: TGTGCCAGCAGCCCGGTTAAATACAGCGGGAAAGGGACACCCTACGAGCAGTACTTC. Protein sequence: CASSPVKYSGKGTPYEQYF.